Listed below are T cell receptor beta chains from one sample, sequenced in a study of OX40 agonist ivuxolimab in advanced cancers. The method was immunoSEQ multiplex PCR; TCRdb's version includes in-frame clones alone and lacks a portion of them. Here the sample spans 60,000 to 75,000 clones, approximately 88% being singletons. This specimen was CD4+ or CD8+ T cells sorted from blood, taken in a trial of the OX40 agonist ivuxolimab. Receptor source: an adult with an advanced solid tumor such as melanoma, head and neck, liver or kidney cancer. Each CDR3 is given with its conserved first and last residue. The order of the fields is CDR3 protein, CDR3 DNA, V gene, D gene, clone size, J gene. The D gene is left open where the match is weak. Some rows have no size entry. The others give once, few or many, or a class for an expanded clone.

CAISESKSTATNEKLFF,TGTGCCATCAGTGAGTCTAAGTCAACTGCAACTAATGAAAAACTGTTTTTT,TRBV10-3,NA,NA,TRBJ1-4
CASSDAGTENQPQHF,TGTGCCAGTAGCGATGCCGGGACAGAGAATCAGCCCCAGCATTTT,TRBV19,TRBD1,NA,TRBJ1-5
CASSHLTGELFF,TGCGCCAGCAGCCATCTCACCGGGGAGCTGTTTTTT,TRBV4-3,NA,NA,TRBJ2-2
CATPEHPGTGSYGYTF,TGTGCCACCCCCGAACACCCCGGGACAGGCTCATATGGCTACACCTTC,TRBV28,TRBD1,NA,TRBJ1-2
CATSRDRGNTGELFF,TGTGCCACCAGCAGAGATAGGGGGAACACCGGGGAGCTGTTTTTT,TRBV15,NA,NA,TRBJ2-2
CSVVSSGNLRSYNEQFF,TGCAGCGTTGTTAGTAGCGGGAATCTCCGCTCCTACAATGAGCAGTTCTTC,TRBV29-1,TRBD2,NA,TRBJ2-1
CASSPAEWDTQYF,TGTGCCAGCTCACCGGCAGAGTGGGATACGCAGTATTTT,TRBV18,NA,once,TRBJ2-3
CASSDSLGRPSYNEQFF,TGTGCCAGCAGTGACTCCCTGGGTAGACCCTCCTACAATGAGCAGTTCTTC,TRBV6-4,NA,NA,TRBJ2-1
CASRGQGAQPQHF,TGTGCCAGCAGGGGACAGGGTGCCCAGCCCCAGCATTTT,TRBV28,TRBD1,NA,TRBJ1-5
CASSGYMNTEAFF,TGTGCCAGTAGTGGGTACATGAACACTGAAGCTTTCTTT,TRBV19,NA,NA,TRBJ1-1
CASPPESAEQYF,TGTGCCAGCCCCCCCGAATCGGCCGAGCAGTACTTC,TRBV5-6,NA,NA,TRBJ2-7
CASSFPSGTGYNYGYTF,TGTGCCAGCAGTTTCCCCTCCGGGACAGGATACAACTATGGCTACACCTTC,TRBV28,TRBD1,NA,TRBJ1-2
CASSFTGEDTQYF,TGTGCCAGCAGCTTTACAGGGGAAGATACGCAGTATTTT,TRBV11-2,TRBD1,NA,TRBJ2-3
CASSLGISGGLNIQYF,TGTGCCAGCAGCTTAGGGATTTCTGGGGGGCTGAACATTCAGTACTTC,TRBV7-2,NA,once,TRBJ2-4
CASSRINSPLHF,TGTGCCAGCAGCCGTATTAATTCACCCCTCCACTTT,TRBV5-6,NA,few,TRBJ1-6
CASSLSGLAVDTQYF,TGCGCCAGCAGCTTATCGGGACTAGCGGTTGATACGCAGTATTTT,TRBV5-1,TRBD2,NA,TRBJ2-3
CSVISRDGSYEQYF,TGCAGCGTCATCAGCCGGGACGGTTCGTACGAGCAGTACTTC,TRBV29-1,NA,NA,TRBJ2-7
CASSVAVPHTGGNTIYF,TGTGCCAGCAGCGTAGCGGTACCACATACGGGGGGAAACACCATATATTTT,TRBV9,NA,few,TRBJ1-3
CASSPRGGTEETQYF,TGTGCCAGCAGTCCACGGGGGGGGACAGAAGAGACCCAGTACTTC,TRBV2,NA,NA,TRBJ2-5
CASSQQSAAVRTGVGGNTIYF,TGCGCCAGCAGCCAACAAAGCGCTGCGGTCAGGACAGGGGTTGGCGGAAACACCATATATTTT,TRBV4-3,TRBD1,NA,TRBJ1-3
CASSTILDSYEQYF,TGTGCCAGCAGCACTATACTGGACTCCTACGAGCAGTACTTC,TRBV6-5,NA,NA,TRBJ2-7
CASSSSGTGLVVDF,TGTGCCAGCAGTTCATCCGGGACAGGGCTCGTCGTGGACTTC,TRBV28,TRBD1,NA,TRBJ2-7